These 21 T cell receptor beta chains came from one sample sequenced in a study of T cells expressing NK-cell markers (TCRdb year 2020). The library was produced with 5' RACE. This sample was sequenced with an Illumina HiSeq 2000. Each entry corresponds to one CDR3 protein sequence from reads that TCRdb reprocessed, and DNA is not given. The sample table on file contains roughly 110,000 distinct CDR3 sequences. The ten largest clones add up to about a fifth of the sample. Sequenced input: blood T cells: a sorted CD56 or NKG2C T cell subset, CD4+ or CD8+ T cells, or bulk PBMC T cells (not recorded which). These receptors were taken from a woman aged 18 to 75 in good health.

The chain recombines TRBV29-1 with TRBJ1-2. CDR3 size: 11 residues. CDR1 and CDR2 (germline): SQVTM, ANQGSEA. The CDR3 is CSVANNYGYTF.

The chain recombines TRBV20-1 with TRBJ1-1. CDR3 size: 15 residues. Germline lookup yields CDR1 DFQATT and CDR2 SNEGSKA (reference sequence). The CDR3 sequence: CSARVPAATNTEAFF.

The rearrangement joins TRBV5-5 to TRBJ2-7. CDR3 length equals 12 residues. Germline CDR1 SGHKS, CDR2 YYEKEE (reference sequence). The CDR3 reads CASSLVAYEQYF.

The rearrangement joins TRBV3-1 to TRBJ2-7; lacking DNA, the TRBD2 call made by TCRdb goes unchecked. There are 16 residues in the CDR3. CDR1 is LGHDT, CDR2 YNNKEL, per germline (reference sequence). The CDR3 loop reads CASSPRGLAETYEQYF.

The genes are TRBV12-3 or TRBV12-4 and TRBJ1-5; without DNA, the TCRdb call of TRBD1 cannot be checked. The CDR3 loop spans 13 amino acids. CDR3 sequence reads: CASSEGFNQPQHF.

V usage is TRBV29-1 and J usage is TRBJ1-2. Germline-derived CDR1 and CDR2 are SQVTM and ANQGSEA. CDR3 size: 16 residues. The CDR3 loop is CSVEAFGEGGYYGYTF.

This chain links TRBV5-4 with TRBJ2-7; TCRdb selects TRBD2, and the lack of DNA leaves this call unchecked. Germline loops: CDR1 SGHNT, CDR2 YYREEE (reference sequence). This CDR3 spans 14 amino acids. CDR3 loop: CASSVGLAEYEQYF.

J is TRBJ2-1 and V is TRBV4-2; TCRdb's D call, TRBD2, is unchecked because there is no DNA. Germline CDR1 LGHNA, CDR2 YNFKEQ. The CDR3 totals 19 residues. CDR3 residues: CASSQGMAGGSIAYNEQFF.

The rearrangement uses TRBV29-1 and TRBJ1-3; checking the TCRdb D call of TRBD1 is not possible without DNA. The germline CDR1 and CDR2 sequences are SQVTM and ANQGSEA. This CDR3 region has 13 residues. This CDR3 is CSVYPGIGNTIYF. The variable domain in full, completed from reference TRBV29-1 and TRBJ1-3, reads SAVISQKPSRDICQRGTSLTIQCQVDSQVTMMFWYRQQPGQSLTLIATANQGSEATYESGFVIDKFPISRPNLTFSTLTVSNMSPEDSSIYLCSVYPGIGNTIYFGEGSWLTVV.

The rearrangement uses TRBV4-3 and TRBJ2-3; TCRdb's D call of TRBD2 is untestable without DNA. CDR1 is LGHNA and CDR2 is YSLEER in the germline V gene. CDR3 length: 17 residues. CDR3 protein: CASSQDRLAGVTDTQYF.

The V call is TRBV7-9, the J call TRBJ1-3. This CDR3 is 13 amino acids long. CDR1 SEHNR and CDR2 FQNEAQ come from the germline V gene (reference sequence). CDR3 sequence: CASSLRGGNTIYF.

V is TRBV21-1 and J is TRBJ2-7; with no DNA, the TCRdb D assignment of TRBD1 cannot be verified. TRBV21-1 is marked as a pseudogene. The CDR3 runs to 16 residues. CDR3 sequence reads: CASSKAGGSVPYEQYF.

V is TRBV5-1 and J is TRBJ2-1; TCRdb's assignment of TRBD1 cannot be checked, as there is no DNA. This CDR3 is built from 12 residues. Germline V gives CDR1 SGHRS, CDR2 YFSETQ. The CDR3 protein is CASSKDRDEQFF. Supplemented by reference TRBV5-1 and TRBJ2-1, the full variable domain reads KAGVTQTPRYLIKTRGQQVTLSCSPISGHRSVSWYQQTPGQGLQFLFEYFSETQRNKGNFPGRFSGRQFSNSRSEMNVSTLELGDSALYLCASSKDRDEQFFGPGTRLTVL.

V usage is TRBV4-3 and J usage is TRBJ2-7; TCRdb proposes TRBD2, but this gene call is untestable without DNA. The germline V gene encodes CDR1 LGHNA and CDR2 YSLEER. The CDR3 extends over 20 amino acids. CDR3: CASSQDPAHLPSGGSYEQYF.

The J gene is TRBJ2-3, the V gene TRBV10-2. The CDR3 covers 13 residues. Germline CDR1 WSHSY, CDR2 SAAADI. CDR3 loop: CASSRSSTDTQYF.

The chain employs TRBV29-1 and TRBJ2-1; with no DNA, the TCRdb D assignment of TRBD2 cannot be verified. Germline CDR1 and CDR2: SQVTM and ANQGSEA. The CDR3 is made up of 14 amino acids. The CDR3 sequence is CSVGAQFGNNEQFF.

V gene TRBV29-1 combines with J gene TRBJ2-7. This CDR3 contains 13 residues. Per germline, CDR1 SQVTM and CDR2 ANQGSEA. This CDR3 is CSVGRDVEYEQYF.

The chain uses TRBV20-1 and TRBJ1-2. Germline CDR1 is DFQATT and CDR2 is SNEGSKA (reference sequence). CDR3 length equals 15 residues. The CDR3 is CSARDEDVANYGYTF.

The gene calls are TRBV7-9 and TRBJ2-7; TCRdb's D gene call, TRBD2, goes unchecked for lack of DNA. Looked up from germline, CDR1 is SEHNR and CDR2 is FQNEAQ (reference sequence). This CDR3 is 16 amino acids long. CDR3 sequence: CASSLGGLAAPYEQYF.

The chain combines TRBV4-1 with TRBJ1-2; checking the TCRdb D call of TRBD1 is not possible without DNA. Germline CDR1 MGHRA, CDR2 YSYEKL. The CDR3 loop spans 16 amino acids. CDR3 region: CASSQPTGVGLYGYTF.

This chain links TRBV12-3 or TRBV12-4 with TRBJ2-7; the TCRdb call, TRBD1, lacks DNA for checking. This CDR3 has 13 residues. The CDR3 loop reads CASTGTGPHEQYF.